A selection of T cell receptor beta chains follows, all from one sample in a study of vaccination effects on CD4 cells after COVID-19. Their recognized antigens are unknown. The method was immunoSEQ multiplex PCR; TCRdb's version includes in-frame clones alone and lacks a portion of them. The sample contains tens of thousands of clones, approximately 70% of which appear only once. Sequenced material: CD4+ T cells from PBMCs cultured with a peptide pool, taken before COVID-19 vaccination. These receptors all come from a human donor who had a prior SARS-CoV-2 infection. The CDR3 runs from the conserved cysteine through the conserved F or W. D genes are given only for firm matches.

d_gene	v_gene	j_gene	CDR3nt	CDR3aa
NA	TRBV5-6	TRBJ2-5	TGTGCCAGCAGCTTGGTGTCGACAGTACAAGAGACCCAGTACTTC	CASSLVSTVQETQYF
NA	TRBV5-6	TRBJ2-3	TGTGCCAGCAGCTTGGGGTTTAAGGATACGCAGTATTTT	CASSLGFKDTQYF
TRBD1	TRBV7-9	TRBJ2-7	TGTGCCAGCAGCGGCCGACAGGGATTCTACGAGCAGTACTTC	CASSGRQGFYEQYF
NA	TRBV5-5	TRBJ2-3	TGTGCCAGCAGCCGACCGGGTGGGGATACGCAGTATTTT	CASSRPGGDTQYF
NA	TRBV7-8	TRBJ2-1	TGTGCCAGCAGCCGCCTCACTAACAATGAGCAGTTCTTC	CASSRLTNNEQFF
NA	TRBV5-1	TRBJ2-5	TGCGCCAGCAGCTTGGAAACAGGTTCCCAAGAGACCCAGTACTTC	CASSLETGSQETQYF
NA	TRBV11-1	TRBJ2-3	TGTGCCACCCAACTAGGCAGGACTAACACAGATACGCAGTATTTT	CATQLGRTNTDTQYF
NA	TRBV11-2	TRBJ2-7	TGTGCCAGCAGCCGGGCATTCAGCTCCTACGAGCAGTACTTC	CASSRAFSSYEQYF
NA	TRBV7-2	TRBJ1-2	TGTGCCAGCAGCTTTTCAGGGTTAGCTGGCTACACCTTC	CASSFSGLAGYTF
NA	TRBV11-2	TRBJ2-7	TGTGCCAGCAGCAGAGAGGGGCTCGAGCAGTACTTC	CASSREGLEQYF
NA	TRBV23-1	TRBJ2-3	TGCGCCAGCACCACGCAGTATTTT	CASTTQYF